This T cell receptor (beta chain) was recovered during a study of tumor and adjacent non-tumor tissue in lung cancer. The wider study: Patients were aged about 30 to 76, fewer than twelve men and about 5 women, stage I to III. Each sample yielded some 4 million productive TCRbeta reads on average.

TCRbeta libraries were built with three rounds of nested PCR, modified from ARM-PCR. TCRdb itself ran the multiplex PCR reads through MiXCR, one entry per CDR3 protein. Of 90,000 or so distinct CDR3 sequences listed, roughly 62% are singletons. This sample's RNA came from whole unsorted tissue. Study-level findings and limits: Compared with tumor, normal lung showed significantly lower TCR diversity. Top 100 clones took a larger repertoire share in normal lung.

This CDR3 has 16 amino acids. V lost 5 bases to trimming and J lost 6 bases, with 20 bases between them. Germline V gives CDR1 SGHVS, CDR2 FQNEAQ. Comments on this clonotype: What it binds is unknown.

This clonotype was obtained from an older man with non-small cell lung cancer. The sequencing input was lung tumor tissue. The rearrangement joins TRBV7-8 to TRBJ2-1; possible D gene TRBD1, 5 bases. The CDR3 DNA follows: TGTGCCAGCAGCCCCTACACGAAGGGGAAACGCAATGAGCAGTTCTTC. Encoded protein: CASSPYTKGKRNEQFF.